This TCR beta chain was captured in a study of shared clonotypes between healthy human individuals. Sequencing used immunoSEQ multiplex PCR; TCRdb keeps in-frame clones, though not all of them. The sample lists around 2.5 million clones; roughly 93% were seen once. Overall study findings and caveats: Naive CD4 clonotypes overlapped across several donors at 4.5% to 5.5%.

A CD45RA+ naive subset and a CD45RA-negative memory subset were split from CD4+ cells. CDR3 length equals 14 residues. The junction had 4 bases not matched to a gene; V was cut back by 6 bases and J by 4 bases. Germline-derived CDR1 and CDR2 are MDHEN and SYDVKM. As regards this clone: The antigen remains undetermined. The same CDR3 arises from other DNA sequences in this sample as well.

The rearrangement links TRBV28 to TRBJ1-3, with 9 positions matching TRBD1. The sequencing input was naive CD4+ T cells from PBMCs. Subset defined: CD45RA+ positively selected. This TCR was sampled from a young man in good health. Some clones in this sample may be carry-over from other donors' samples. The CDR3 DNA is TGTGCCAGCAGAGGGACAGGGCCGGGAAACACCATATATTTT. It is translated as CASRGTGPGNTIYF.